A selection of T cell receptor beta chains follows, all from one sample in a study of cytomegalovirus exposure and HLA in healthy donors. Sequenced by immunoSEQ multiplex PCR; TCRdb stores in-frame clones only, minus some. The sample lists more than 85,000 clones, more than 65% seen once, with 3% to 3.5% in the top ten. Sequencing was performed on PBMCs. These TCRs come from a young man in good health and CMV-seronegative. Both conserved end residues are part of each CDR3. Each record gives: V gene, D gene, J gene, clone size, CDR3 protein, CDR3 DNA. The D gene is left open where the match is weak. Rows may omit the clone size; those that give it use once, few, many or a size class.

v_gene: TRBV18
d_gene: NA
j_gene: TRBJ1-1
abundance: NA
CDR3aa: CASSRTSMNTEAFF
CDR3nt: TGTGCCAGCTCACGGACTTCGATGAACACTGAAGCTTTCTTT

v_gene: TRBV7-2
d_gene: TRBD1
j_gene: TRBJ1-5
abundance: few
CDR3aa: CASSFRTGGNQPQHF
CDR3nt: TGTGCCAGCAGCTTCAGGACAGGGGGCAATCAGCCCCAGCATTTT

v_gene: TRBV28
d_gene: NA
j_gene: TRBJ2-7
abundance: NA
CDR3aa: CASSRNRRSYEQYF
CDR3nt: TGTGCCAGCAGTCGGAACAGGCGCTCCTACGAGCAGTACTTC

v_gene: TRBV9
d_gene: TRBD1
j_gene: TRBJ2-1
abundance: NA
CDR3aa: CASSDRGTPYNEQFF
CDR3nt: TGTGCCAGCAGCGACAGGGGAACCCCTTACAATGAGCAGTTCTTC

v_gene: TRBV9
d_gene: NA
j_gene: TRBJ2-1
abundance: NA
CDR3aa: CASSLYGGEQFF
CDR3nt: TGTGCCAGCAGCCTCTACGGCGGTGAGCAGTTCTTC

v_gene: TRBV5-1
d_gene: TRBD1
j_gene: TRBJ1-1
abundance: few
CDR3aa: CASSSSGGLTEAFF
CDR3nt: TGCGCCAGCAGCTCTTCAGGGGGCCTCACTGAAGCTTTCTTT

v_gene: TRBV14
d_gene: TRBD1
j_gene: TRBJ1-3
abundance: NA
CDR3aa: CASSQAAIQTGTSGNTIYF
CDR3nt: TGTGCCAGCAGCCAAGCCGCTATCCAGACAGGGACGAGTGGAAACACCATATATTTT

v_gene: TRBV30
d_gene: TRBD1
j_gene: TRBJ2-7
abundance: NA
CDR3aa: CAWSGGTGIVEQYF
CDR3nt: TGTGCCTGGAGCGGAGGGACAGGGATCGTCGAGCAGTACTTC

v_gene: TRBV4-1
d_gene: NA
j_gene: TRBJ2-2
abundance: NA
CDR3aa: CASSQDNHRQSRYTGELFF
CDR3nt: TGCGCCAGCAGCCAAGACAACCATCGACAGAGTCGATACACCGGGGAGCTGTTTTTT

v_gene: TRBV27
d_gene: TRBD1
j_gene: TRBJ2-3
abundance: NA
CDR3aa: CASRPGDRGTYTQYF
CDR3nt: TGTGCCAGCCGCCCAGGGGACAGGGGGACATATACGCAGTATTTT

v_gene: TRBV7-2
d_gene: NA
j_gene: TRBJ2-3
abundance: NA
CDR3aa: CASSFAPVVLTDTQYF
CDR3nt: TGTGCCAGCAGCTTCGCCCCGGTTGTTCTTACAGATACGCAGTATTTT

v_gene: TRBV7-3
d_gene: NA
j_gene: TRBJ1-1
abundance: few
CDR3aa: CASSPTGVNTEAFF
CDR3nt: TGTGCCAGCAGCCCGACGGGAGTGAACACTGAAGCTTTCTTT

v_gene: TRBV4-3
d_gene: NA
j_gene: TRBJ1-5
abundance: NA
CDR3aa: CASSQDISQPQHF
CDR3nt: TGCGCCAGCAGCCAAGATATCAGTCAGCCCCAGCATTTT

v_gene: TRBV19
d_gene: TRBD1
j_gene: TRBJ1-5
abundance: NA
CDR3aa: CASSTGTGSNQPQHF
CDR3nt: TGTGCCAGTAGTACGGGGACAGGGAGCAATCAGCCCCAGCATTTT

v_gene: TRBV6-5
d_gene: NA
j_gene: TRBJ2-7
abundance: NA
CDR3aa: CASSYDRTYYEQYF
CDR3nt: TGTGCCAGCAGTTACGACAGAACCTACTACGAGCAGTACTTC

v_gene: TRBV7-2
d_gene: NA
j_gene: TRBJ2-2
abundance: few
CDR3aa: CASSERGVRGSTGELFF
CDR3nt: TGTGCCAGCAGCGAGAGGGGGGTCAGGGGGTCCACCGGGGAGCTGTTTTTT

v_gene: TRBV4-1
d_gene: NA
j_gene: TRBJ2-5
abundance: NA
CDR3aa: CASSQTGTAGHGTQYF
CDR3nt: TGCGCCAGCAGCCAAACAGGGACGGCCGGCCATGGGACCCAGTACTTC

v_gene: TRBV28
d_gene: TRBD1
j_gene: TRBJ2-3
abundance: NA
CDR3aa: CASSPPPGQPPDTQYF
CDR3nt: TGTGCCAGCTCCCCCCCACCGGGACAGCCGCCAGATACGCAGTATTTT

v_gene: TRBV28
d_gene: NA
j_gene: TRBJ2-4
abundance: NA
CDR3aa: CASSAGGGGKNIQYF
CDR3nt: TGTGCCAGCAGTGCCGGGGGAGGGGGCAAAAACATTCAGTACTTC

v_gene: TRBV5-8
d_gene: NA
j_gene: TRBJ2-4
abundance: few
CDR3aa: CASSHTDTRNIQYF
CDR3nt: TGTGCCAGCAGCCATACGGACACCAGGAACATTCAGTACTTC

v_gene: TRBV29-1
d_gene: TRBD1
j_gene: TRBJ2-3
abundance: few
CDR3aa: CSARQGADTQYF
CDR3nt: TGCAGCGCACGACAGGGTGCAGATACGCAGTATTTT

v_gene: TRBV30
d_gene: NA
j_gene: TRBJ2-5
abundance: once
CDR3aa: CAWSLDRTHF
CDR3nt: TGTGCCTGGAGCTTAGACAGGACCCACTTC

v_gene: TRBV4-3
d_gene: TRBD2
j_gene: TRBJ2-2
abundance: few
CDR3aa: CASSRSLAASGTGELFF
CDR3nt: TGCGCCAGCAGCCGCTCCCTGGCGGCTAGCGGCACCGGGGAGCTGTTTTTT

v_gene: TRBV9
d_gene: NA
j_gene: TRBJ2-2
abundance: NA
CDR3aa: CASSPNPTVNTGELFF
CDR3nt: TGTGCCAGCAGCCCCAATCCGACAGTGAACACCGGGGAGCTGTTTTTT

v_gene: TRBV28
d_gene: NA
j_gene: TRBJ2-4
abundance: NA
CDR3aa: CASSSPTEAKNIQYF
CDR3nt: TGTGCCAGCAGCTCCCCGACAGAGGCCAAAAACATTCAGTACTTC

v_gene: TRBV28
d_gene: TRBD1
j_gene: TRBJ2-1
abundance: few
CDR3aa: CASQALQGLYNEQFF
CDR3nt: TGTGCCAGCCAAGCCCTACAGGGGCTCTACAATGAGCAGTTCTTC

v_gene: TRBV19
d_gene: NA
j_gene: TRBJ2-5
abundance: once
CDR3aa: CASSINPGGEETQYF
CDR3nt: TGTGCCAGTAGTATTAATCCGGGGGGCGAAGAGACCCAGTACTTC

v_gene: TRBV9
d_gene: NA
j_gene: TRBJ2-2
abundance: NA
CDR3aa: CASSVQGHPYTGELFF
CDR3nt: TGTGCCAGCAGCGTTCAGGGACACCCCTACACCGGGGAGCTGTTTTTT

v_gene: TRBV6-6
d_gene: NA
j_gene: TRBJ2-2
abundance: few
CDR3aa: CASSYGRETGELFF
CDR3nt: TGTGCCAGCAGTTACGGGCGCGAGACCGGGGAGCTGTTTTTT

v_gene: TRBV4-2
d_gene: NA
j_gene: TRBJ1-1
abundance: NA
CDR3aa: CASSQESGTPPEAFF
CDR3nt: TGTGCCAGCAGCCAAGAATCGGGTACGCCACCTGAAGCTTTCTTT

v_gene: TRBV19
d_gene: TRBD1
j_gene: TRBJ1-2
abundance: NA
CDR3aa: CASSIDHRGRKTF
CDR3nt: TGTGCCAGTAGTATAGACCACAGGGGGCGAAAGACCTTC

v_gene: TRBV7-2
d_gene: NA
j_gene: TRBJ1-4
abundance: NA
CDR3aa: CASSPKGATNEKLFF
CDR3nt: TGTGCCAGCAGCCCAAAGGGGGCAACTAATGAAAAACTGTTTTTT

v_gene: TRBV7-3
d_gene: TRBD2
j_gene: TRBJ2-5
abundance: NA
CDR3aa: CASSVGTSGRAQETQYF
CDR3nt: TGTGCCAGCAGCGTCGGGACTAGCGGGAGGGCCCAAGAGACCCAGTACTTC

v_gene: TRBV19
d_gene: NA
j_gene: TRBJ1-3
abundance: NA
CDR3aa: CASSTRRTDYSGNTIYF
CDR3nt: TGTGCCAGTAGTACTAGACGGACTGATTACTCTGGAAACACCATATATTTT

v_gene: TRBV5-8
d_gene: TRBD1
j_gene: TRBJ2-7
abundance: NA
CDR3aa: CASSQRFGQGGHEQYF
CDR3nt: TGTGCCAGCAGCCAGAGATTCGGACAGGGGGGCCACGAGCAGTACTTC

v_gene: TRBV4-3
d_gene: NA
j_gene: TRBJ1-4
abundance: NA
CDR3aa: CASRGQLNEKLFF
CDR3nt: TGCGCCAGCCGCGGGCAGCTGAATGAAAAACTGTTTTTT

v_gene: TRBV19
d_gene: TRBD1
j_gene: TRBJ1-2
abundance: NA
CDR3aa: CASSLGQTNYGYTF
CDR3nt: TGTGCCAGTAGTCTGGGACAGACTAACTATGGCTACACCTTC

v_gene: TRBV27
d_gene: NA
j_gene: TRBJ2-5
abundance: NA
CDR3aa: CASSFLGPGGETQYF
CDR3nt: TGTGCCAGCAGTTTCTTGGGCCCCGGAGGGGAGACCCAGTACTTC

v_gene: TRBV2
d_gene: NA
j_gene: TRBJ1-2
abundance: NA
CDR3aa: CASSGYTYGYTF
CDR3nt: TGTGCCAGCAGTGGATACACCTATGGCTACACCTTC

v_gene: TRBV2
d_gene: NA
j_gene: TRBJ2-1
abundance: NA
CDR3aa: CASREGQTSRSRGWSNEQFF
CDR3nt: TGTGCCAGCAGGGAGGGACAGACGAGTCGTAGTAGAGGGTGGAGCAATGAGCAGTTCTTC

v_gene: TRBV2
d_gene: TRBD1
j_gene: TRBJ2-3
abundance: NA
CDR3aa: CASSSGDRRTDTQYF
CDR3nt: TGTGCCAGCAGTTCCGGGGACAGGCGCACAGATACGCAGTATTTT

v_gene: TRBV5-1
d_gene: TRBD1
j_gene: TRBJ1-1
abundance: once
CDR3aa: CASSPTSGQGNTEAFF
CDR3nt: TGCGCCAGCAGCCCGACCTCAGGACAGGGAAACACTGAAGCTTTCTTT